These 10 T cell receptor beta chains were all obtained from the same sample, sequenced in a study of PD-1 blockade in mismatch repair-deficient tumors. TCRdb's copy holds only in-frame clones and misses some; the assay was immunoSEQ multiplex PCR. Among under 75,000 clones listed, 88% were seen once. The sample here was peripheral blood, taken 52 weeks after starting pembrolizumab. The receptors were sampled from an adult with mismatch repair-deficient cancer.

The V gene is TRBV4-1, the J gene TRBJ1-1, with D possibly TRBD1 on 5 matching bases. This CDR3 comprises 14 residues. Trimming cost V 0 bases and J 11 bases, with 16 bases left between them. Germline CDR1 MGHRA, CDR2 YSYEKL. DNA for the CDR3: TGCGCCAGCAGCCAAGATAGAGGGGCGGAATTGGCTTTCTTT. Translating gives CASSQDRGAELAFF.

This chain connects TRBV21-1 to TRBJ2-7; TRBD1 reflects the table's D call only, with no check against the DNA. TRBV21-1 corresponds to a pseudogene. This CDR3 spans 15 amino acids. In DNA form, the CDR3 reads TGTGCCAGCAGCCTCTGTCCAGGGGAGAACTACGAGCAGTACTTC. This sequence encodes CASSLCPGENYEQYF.

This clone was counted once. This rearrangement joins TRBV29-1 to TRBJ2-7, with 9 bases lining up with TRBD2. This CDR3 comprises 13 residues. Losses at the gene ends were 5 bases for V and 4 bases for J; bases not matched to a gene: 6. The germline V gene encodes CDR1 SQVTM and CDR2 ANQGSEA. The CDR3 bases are TGCAGCGTTATGTTGAGCGGGAGGTACGAGCAGTACTTC. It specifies CSVMLSGRYEQYF.

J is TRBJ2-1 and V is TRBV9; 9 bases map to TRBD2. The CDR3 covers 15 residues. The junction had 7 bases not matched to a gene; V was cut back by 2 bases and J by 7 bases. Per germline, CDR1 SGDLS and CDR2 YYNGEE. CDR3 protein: CASSVLREGGNEQFF. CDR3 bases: TGTGCCAGCAGCGTTCTGCGGGAGGGAGGGAATGAGCAGTTCTTC.

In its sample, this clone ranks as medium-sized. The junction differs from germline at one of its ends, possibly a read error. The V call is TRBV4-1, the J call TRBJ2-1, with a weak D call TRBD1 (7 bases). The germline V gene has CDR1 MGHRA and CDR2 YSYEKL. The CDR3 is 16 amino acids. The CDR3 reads CASSQAVGGGRDEQFF. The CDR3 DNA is TGCGCCAGCAGTCAAGCGGTAGGAGGGGGCCGGGATGAGCAGTTCTTC.

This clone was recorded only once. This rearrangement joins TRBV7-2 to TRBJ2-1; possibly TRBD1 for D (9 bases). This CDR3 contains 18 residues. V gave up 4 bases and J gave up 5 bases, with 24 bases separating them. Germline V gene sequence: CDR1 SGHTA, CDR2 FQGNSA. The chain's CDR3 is CASSSFSGGTGLNNEQFF. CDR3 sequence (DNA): TGTGCCAGCAGCTCATTCTCGGGGGGGACAGGGCTTAACAATGAGCAGTTCTTC.

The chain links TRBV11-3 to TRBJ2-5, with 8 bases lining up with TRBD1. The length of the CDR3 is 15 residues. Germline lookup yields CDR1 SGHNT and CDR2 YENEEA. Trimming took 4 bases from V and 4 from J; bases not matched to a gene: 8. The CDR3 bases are TGTGCCAGCAGCTCCGATGGACAGGGATTAGAGACCCAGTACTTC. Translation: CASSSDGQGLETQYF.

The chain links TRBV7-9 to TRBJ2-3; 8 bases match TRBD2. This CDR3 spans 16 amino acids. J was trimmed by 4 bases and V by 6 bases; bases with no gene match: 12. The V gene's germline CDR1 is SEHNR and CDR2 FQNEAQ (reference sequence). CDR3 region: CASSLSGSGGPDTQYF. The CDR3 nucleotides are TGTGCCAGCAGTTTAAGCGGGAGCGGAGGCCCAGATACGCAGTATTTT. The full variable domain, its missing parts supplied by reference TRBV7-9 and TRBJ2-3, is DTGVSQNPRHKITKRGQNVTFRCDPISEHNRLYWYRQTLGQGPEFLTYFQNEAQLEKSRLLSDRFSAERPKGSFSTLEIQRTEQGDSAMYLCASSLSGSGGPDTQYFGPGTRLTVL.

The CDR3 loop is CASSQEGQGASTDTQYF. DNA for the CDR3: TGTGCCAGCAGCCAAGAAGGACAGGGCGCTAGCACAGATACGCAGTATTTT. The rearrangement uses TRBV4-2 and TRBJ2-3; TRBD1 matches at 8 bases. CDR1 and CDR2 from the germline V gene are LGHNA and YNFKEQ. Losses at the gene ends were 0 bases for V and 0 bases for J; bases not matched to a gene: 5. The CDR3 extends over 17 amino acids.

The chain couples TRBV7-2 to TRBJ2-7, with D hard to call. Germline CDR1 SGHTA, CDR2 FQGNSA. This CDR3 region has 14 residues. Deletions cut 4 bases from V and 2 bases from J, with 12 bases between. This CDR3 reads CASSSETQPYEQYF. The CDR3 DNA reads TGTGCCAGCAGCTCCGAGACTCAGCCCTACGAGCAGTACTTC.